One and the same sample provided the 3 T cell receptor beta chains below, sequenced in a study of T cells of healthy individuals (dated by TCRdb to 2017 to 2018). The library was obtained by 5' RACE. Reads for this sample came from an Illumina MiSeq. In-frame beta chains were kept once TCRdb had trimmed the public reads at Q25 with fastp and called clones with MiXCR. Every CDR3 protein is listed once, alongside the most common genes and DNA of its rows. The sample table contains tens of thousands of distinct CDR3 sequences; only one count was recorded for 15% to 20% of them. The top ten constitute approximately 4.6% of the sample. These TCRs come from a human donor in good health.

The J gene is TRBJ2-7, the V gene TRBV6-5; maybe TRBD1 (5 bases). Germline CDR1 reads MNHEY; CDR2 reads SVGAGI. The CDR3 loop spans 14 amino acids. V gave up 4 bases and J gave up 2 bases, with 12 bases separating them. The CDR3 protein is CASSLQGHPYEQYF. CDR3 nucleotide sequence: TGTGCCAGCAGTTTACAAGGACACCCCTACGAGCAGTACTTC.

The table lists this clonotype with many counts. This chain links TRBV29-1 with TRBJ2-4; D is perhaps TRBD2 (5 bases). CDR3 length equals 15 residues. Per the germline V gene, CDR1 is SQVTM and CDR2 is ANQGSEA. Deletions cut 4 bases from V and 2 bases from J, with 15 bases between. The CDR3 bases are TGCAGCGTTGCGGACGGGCCGGGGACCAAAAACATTCAGTACTTC. It codes for CSVADGPGTKNIQYF.

This clonotype was seen a few times. This chain links TRBV6-6 with TRBJ2-3; D uncertain. V was pared by 2 bases and J by 6 bases, with 9 bases between. This CDR3 is 13 amino acids long. CDR1 and CDR2 from the germline V gene are MNHNY and SVGAGI (reference sequence). The CDR3 DNA is TGTGCCAGCAGTTACGGTCCCTGGGATACGCAGTATTTT. This gives the protein CASSYGPWDTQYF.